This T cell receptor beta chain stems from a study of T cell clonotyping in hematopoietic cell transplantation. This CDR3 has 12 amino acids. Deletions cut 8 bases from V and 9 bases from J, with 14 bases between. Germline V gene sequence: CDR1 MNHEY, CDR2 SVGAGI. TCRdb's table, derived via immunoSEQ multiplex PCR, lists solely in-frame clones and lacks some. The repertoire holds around 16,000 clones, about nine tenths seen once, with about 2.5% in the top ten. The clonotype comes from a man between 45 and 60 years old in good health. Some clones in this sample may be carry-over from other donors' samples. The chain uses TRBV6-5 and TRBJ1-5; possibly TRBD1 for D (5 bases). Sample: peripheral blood mononuclear cells. The DNA for the CDR3 is TGTGCCAGCGGGGGGACGGCAGGGCCCCAGCATTTT. It translates to CASGGTAGPQHF.